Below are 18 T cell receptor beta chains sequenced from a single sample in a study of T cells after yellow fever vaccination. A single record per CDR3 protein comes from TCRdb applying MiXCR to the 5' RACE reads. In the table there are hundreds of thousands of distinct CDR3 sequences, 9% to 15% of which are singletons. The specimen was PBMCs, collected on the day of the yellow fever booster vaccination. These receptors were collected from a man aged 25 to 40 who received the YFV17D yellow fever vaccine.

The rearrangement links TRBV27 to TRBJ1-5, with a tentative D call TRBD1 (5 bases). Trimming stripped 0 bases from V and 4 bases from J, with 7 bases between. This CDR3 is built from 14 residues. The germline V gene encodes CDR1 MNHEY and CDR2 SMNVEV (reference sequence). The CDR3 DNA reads TGTGCCAGCAGTTTATCGGAGGGGAATCAGCCCCAGCATTTT. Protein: CASSLSEGNQPQHF.

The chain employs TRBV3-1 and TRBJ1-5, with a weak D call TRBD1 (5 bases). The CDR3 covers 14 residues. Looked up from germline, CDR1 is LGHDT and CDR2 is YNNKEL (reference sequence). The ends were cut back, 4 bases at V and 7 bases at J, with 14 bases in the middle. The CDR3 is CASSPLGVRQPQHF. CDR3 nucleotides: TGTGCCAGCAGCCCTCTAGGGGTGCGGCAGCCCCAGCATTTT.

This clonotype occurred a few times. The CDR3 coding sequence is TGTGCCAGCACCATGACCCGCGTTGGTTCTGGCTACACCTTC. Translating it yields CASTMTRVGSGYTF. The rearrangement joins TRBV12-3 or TRBV12-4 to TRBJ1-2; no clear D. Trimming removed 7 bases at V and 7 bases at J, with 19 bases between. The CDR3 extends over 14 amino acids.

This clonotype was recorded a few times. CDR3 loop: CASSPSGARAYSTDTQYF. CDR3 sequence (DNA): TGTGCCAGCAGCCCTTCCGGGGCGAGAGCGTATAGCACAGATACGCAGTATTTT. V and J are TRBV11-2 and TRBJ2-3; D is tentatively TRBD1 or TRBD2 (5 bases each). This CDR3 spans 18 amino acids. The V and J ends lost 5 bases and 0 bases respectively, with 21 bases between them. CDR1 is SGHAT, CDR2 FQNNGV, per germline.

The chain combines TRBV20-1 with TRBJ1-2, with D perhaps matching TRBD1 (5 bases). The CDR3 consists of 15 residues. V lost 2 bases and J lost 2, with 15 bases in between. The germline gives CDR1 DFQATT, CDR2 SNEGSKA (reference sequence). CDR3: CSARLWDVKNYGYTF. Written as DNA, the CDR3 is TGCAGTGCTAGACTTTGGGACGTTAAAAACTATGGCTACACCTTC.

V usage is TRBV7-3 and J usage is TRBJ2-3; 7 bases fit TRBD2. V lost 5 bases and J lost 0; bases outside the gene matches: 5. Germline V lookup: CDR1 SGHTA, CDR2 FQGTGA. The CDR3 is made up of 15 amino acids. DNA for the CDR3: TGTGCCAGCAGCGGGAATAGCGGGAGCACAGATACGCAGTATTTT. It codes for CASSGNSGSTDTQYF.

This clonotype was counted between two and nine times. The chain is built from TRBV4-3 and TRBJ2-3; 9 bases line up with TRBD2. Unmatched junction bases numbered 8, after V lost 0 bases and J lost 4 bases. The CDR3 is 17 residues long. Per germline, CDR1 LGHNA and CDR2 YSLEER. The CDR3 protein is CASSQDPAGGPPDTQYF. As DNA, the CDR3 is TGCGCCAGCAGCCAAGACCCGGCGGGAGGGCCCCCAGATACGCAGTATTTT.

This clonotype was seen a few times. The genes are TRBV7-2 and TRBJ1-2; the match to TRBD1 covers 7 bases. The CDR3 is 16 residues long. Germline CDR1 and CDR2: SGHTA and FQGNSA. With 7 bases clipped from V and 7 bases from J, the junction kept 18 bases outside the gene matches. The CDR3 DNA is TGTGCCAGCATCGAGGGCCGGGACAGAGTCTTCACTGGCTACACCTTC. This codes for CASIEGRDRVFTGYTF. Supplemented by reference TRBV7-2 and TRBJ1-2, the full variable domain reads GAGVSQSPSNKVTEKGKDVELRCDPISGHTALYWYRQSLGQGLEFLIYFQGNSAPDKSGLPSDRFSAERTGGSVSTLTIQRTQQEDSAVYLCASIEGRDRVFTGYTFGSGTRLTVV.

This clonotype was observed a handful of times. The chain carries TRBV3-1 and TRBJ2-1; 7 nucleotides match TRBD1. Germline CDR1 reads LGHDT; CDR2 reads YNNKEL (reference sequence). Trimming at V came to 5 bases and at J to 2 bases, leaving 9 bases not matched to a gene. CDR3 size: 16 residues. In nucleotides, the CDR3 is TGTGCCAGCAGCGAAAACAGGGGCACTACCTACAATGAGCAGTTCTTC. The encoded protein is CASSENRGTTYNEQFF.

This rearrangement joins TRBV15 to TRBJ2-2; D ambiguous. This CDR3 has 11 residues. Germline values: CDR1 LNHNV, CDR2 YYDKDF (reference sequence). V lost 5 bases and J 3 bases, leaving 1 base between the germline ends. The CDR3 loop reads CATSHTGELFF. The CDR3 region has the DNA TGTGCCACCAGCCACACCGGGGAGCTGTTTTTT.

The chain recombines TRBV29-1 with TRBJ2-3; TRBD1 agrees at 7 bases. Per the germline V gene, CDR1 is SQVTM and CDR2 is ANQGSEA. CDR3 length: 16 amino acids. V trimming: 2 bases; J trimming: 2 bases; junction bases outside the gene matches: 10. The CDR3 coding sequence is TGCAGCGTTGAAAGAGGCTGGCAGGGGGTCACAGATACGCAGTATTTT. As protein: CSVERGWQGVTDTQYF.

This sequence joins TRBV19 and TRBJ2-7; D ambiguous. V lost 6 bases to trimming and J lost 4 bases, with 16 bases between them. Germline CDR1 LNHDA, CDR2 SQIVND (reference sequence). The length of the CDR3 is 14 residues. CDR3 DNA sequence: TGTGCCAGTAGCGGAAGTCTTCCCTTATACGAGCAGTACTTC. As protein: CASSGSLPLYEQYF.

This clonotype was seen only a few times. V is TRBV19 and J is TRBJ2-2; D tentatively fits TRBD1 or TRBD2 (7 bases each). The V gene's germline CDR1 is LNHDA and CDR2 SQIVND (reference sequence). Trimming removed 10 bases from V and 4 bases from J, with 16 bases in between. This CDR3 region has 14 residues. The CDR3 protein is CATQGRGLTGELFF. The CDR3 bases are TGTGCCACCCAGGGGAGGGGGCTCACCGGGGAGCTGTTTTTT.

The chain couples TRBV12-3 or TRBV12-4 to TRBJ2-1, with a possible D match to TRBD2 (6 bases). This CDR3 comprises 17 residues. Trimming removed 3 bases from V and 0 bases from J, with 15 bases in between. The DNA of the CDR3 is TGTGCCAGCAGTTTTTTGGCCGGGACTTTCTCCTACAATGAGCAGTTCTTC. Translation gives CASSFLAGTFSYNEQFF.

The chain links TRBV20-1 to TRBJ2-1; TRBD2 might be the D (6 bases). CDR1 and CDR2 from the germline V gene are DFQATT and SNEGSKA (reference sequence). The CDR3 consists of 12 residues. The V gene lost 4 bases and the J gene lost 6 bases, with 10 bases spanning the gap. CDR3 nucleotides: TGCAGTGCTACCCCCGGGAGCAATGAGCAGTTCTTC. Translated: CSATPGSNEQFF.

The DNA for the CDR3 is TGTGCCAGCAGAATCGACAGGGGTAATTCACCCCTCCACTTT. It translates to CASRIDRGNSPLHF. The rearrangement links TRBV6-1 to TRBJ1-6, with TRBD1 matching 8 bases. This CDR3 has 14 amino acids. From germline, CDR1 is MNHNS and CDR2 SASEGT. After removal of 6 bases from V and 6 bases from J, the junction contained 4 bases not matched to a gene.

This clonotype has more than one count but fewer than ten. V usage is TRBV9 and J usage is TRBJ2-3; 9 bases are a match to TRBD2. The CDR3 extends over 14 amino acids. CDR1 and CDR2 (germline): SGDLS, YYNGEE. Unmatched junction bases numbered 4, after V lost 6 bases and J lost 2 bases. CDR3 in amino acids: CASTQGLATDTQYF. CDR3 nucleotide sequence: TGTGCCAGCACCCAGGGACTAGCCACAGATACGCAGTATTTT.

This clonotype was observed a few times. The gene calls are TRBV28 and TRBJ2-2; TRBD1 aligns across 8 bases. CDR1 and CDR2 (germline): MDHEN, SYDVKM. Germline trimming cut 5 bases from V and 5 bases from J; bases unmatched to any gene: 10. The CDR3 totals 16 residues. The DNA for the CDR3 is TGTGCCAGCAGTCCACGAACCCGGACAGGGACCGGGGAGCTGTTTTTT. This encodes CASSPRTRTGTGELFF.